The 28 T cell receptor beta chains below were found in one sample sequenced in a study of cytomegalovirus exposure and HLA in healthy donors. Researchers ran the PCR with 60 Vbeta and 13 Jbeta primers. Only in-frame clones appear in the TCRdb table, and some are missing; sequencing was by immunoSEQ multiplex PCR. The data hold roughly 130,000 clones, with almost 85% observed a single time. What was sequenced was PBMCs. Every receptor here comes from a boy younger than 10 in good health and CMV-seronegative.

This clone was found a few times. V gene TRBV4-2 combines with J gene TRBJ1-3; TRBD1 aligns across 10 bases. The trim removed 0 bases at V and 6 bases at J, leaving 11 bases unmatched. Germline CDR1 reads LGHNA; CDR2 reads YNFKEQ. The CDR3 runs to 18 residues. CDR3 sequence reads: CASSQDSLGTGEINTIYF. The CDR3 DNA sequence: TGTGCCAGCAGCCAAGATTCACTCGGGACAGGGGAAATAAACACCATATATTTT.

The chain uses TRBV11-2 and TRBJ2-3; possible D gene TRBD2, 8 bases. This CDR3 comprises 13 residues. Germline CDR1 SGHAT, CDR2 FQNNGV. Trimming took 10 bases from V and 6 from J, leaving 17 bases between them. CDR3 loop: CATREGATDTQYF. CDR3 DNA sequence: TGTGCCACCCGGGAGGGGGCAACTGATACGCAGTATTTT.

V and J are TRBV9 and TRBJ1-3; 11 nucleotides match TRBD1. The CDR3 loop spans 16 amino acids. The V gene's germline CDR1 is SGDLS and CDR2 YYNGEE. The ends lost 5 bases at V and 4 bases at J; junction bases unmatched: 8. CDR3 amino acids: CASSTGTGGRGNTIYF. CDR3 coding DNA: TGTGCCAGCAGTACCGGGACAGGGGGTAGAGGAAACACCATATATTTT.

This rearrangement joins TRBV2 to TRBJ2-1; tentatively, D is TRBD1 (6 bases). The CDR3 is 16 residues long. The germline gives CDR1 SNHLY, CDR2 FYNNEI. V dropped 1 base and J dropped 1 base, with 11 bases sitting between them. CDR3 amino acids: CASSEGWQGSYNEQFF. Here the CDR3 DNA reads TGTGCCAGCAGTGAAGGGTGGCAGGGGTCCTACAATGAGCAGTTCTTC.

This chain joins TRBV7-9 and TRBJ1-2; D gene unclear. Per germline, CDR1 SEHNR and CDR2 FQNEAQ (reference sequence). This CDR3 contains 14 residues. The V end was cut by 5 bases, the J end by 4 bases, with 14 bases between. The CDR3 region has the DNA TGTGCCAGCAGCATATTCGGAGTTATCTATGGCTACACCTTC. This encodes CASSIFGVIYGYTF.

The V call is TRBV7-6, the J call TRBJ2-2; 10 bases line up with TRBD1. V dropped 3 bases and J dropped 6; count of bases not matched to a gene: 10. The germline V gene has CDR1 SGHVS and CDR2 FNYEAQ. The CDR3 has 17 amino acids. CDR3 DNA sequence: TGTGCCAGCAGCTTCTTGGGGGGACAGGGGACCCCCGGGGAGCTGTTTTTT. Translating gives CASSFLGGQGTPGELFF.

J is TRBJ2-3 and V is TRBV7-3; 7 nucleotides agree with TRBD1. The CDR3 spans 16 residues. V shed 5 bases and J 8 bases; nucleotides not matched to a gene: 16. Per the germline V gene, CDR1 is SGHTA and CDR2 is FQGTGA. CDR3 coding DNA: TGTGCCAGCAGCCAATTCGGACAGGTAGTTCAGGGTACGCAGTATTTT. Its protein is CASSQFGQVVQGTQYF.

This sequence joins TRBV11-3 and TRBJ2-2, with D maybe TRBD2 (6 bases). Looked up from germline, CDR1 is SGHNT and CDR2 is YENEEA. V dropped 5 bases and J dropped 0 bases, with 13 bases sitting between them. The CDR3 is 16 amino acids. This CDR3 is CASSRQTSPNTGELFF. CDR3 DNA: TGTGCCAGCAGCCGACAAACTAGCCCGAACACCGGGGAGCTGTTTTTT.

CDR3 amino acids: CASLQGGSHQPQHF. In DNA, the CDR3 is TGTGCCAGCCTCCAGGGAGGGTCCCATCAGCCCCAGCATTTT. The J gene is TRBJ1-5, the V gene TRBV19, with D tentatively TRBD1 (5 bases). The germline V gene has CDR1 LNHDA and CDR2 SQIVND (reference sequence). The V and J ends lost 9 bases and 5 bases respectively, with 17 bases between them. This CDR3 comprises 14 residues.

The rearrangement links TRBV4-3 to TRBJ1-4; D remains ambiguous. Trimming removed 1 base from V and 8 bases from J, with 11 bases in between. Germline V gene data show CDR1 as LGHNA and CDR2 as YSLEER. The length of the CDR3 is 14 residues. The CDR3 sequence: CASSQGRVWEKLFF. In DNA, the CDR3 is TGCGCCAGCAGCCAAGGGAGGGTTTGGGAAAAACTGTTTTTT.

The V call is TRBV2, the J call TRBJ1-1; 7 nucleotides align to TRBD1. This CDR3 contains 14 residues. With 3 bases clipped from V and 10 bases from J, the junction kept 11 bases outside the gene matches. Germline assignment: CDR1 SNHLY and CDR2 FYNNEI. CDR3 loop: CASSEVDRWVAAFF. CDR3 nucleotides: TGTGCCAGCAGTGAGGTGGACAGGTGGGTGGCAGCTTTCTTT.

The chain links TRBV18 to TRBJ1-5; D unclear. The V gene lost 3 bases and the J gene lost 2 bases, with 14 bases spanning the gap. The CDR3 contains 16 residues. Germline V gene data show CDR1 as KGHSH and CDR2 as LQKENI. CDR3 sequence: CASSPREGNGNQPQHF. CDR3 sequence (DNA): TGTGCCAGCTCACCGAGGGAGGGAAATGGCAATCAGCCCCAGCATTTT.

This rearrangement joins TRBV4-3 to TRBJ2-5, with D possibly matching TRBD2 (7 bases). V lost 3 bases and J lost 5, with 16 bases in between. The CDR3 runs 15 residues. CDR1 is LGHNA, CDR2 YSLEER, per germline. Written as DNA, the CDR3 is TGCGCCAGCAGCCATGCAAGGGGGGGGCAGGAGACCCAGTACTTC. Encoded protein: CASSHARGGQETQYF.

This chain connects TRBV7-6 to TRBJ1-3; 7 bases map to TRBD1. J gave up 4 bases and V 6 bases, and 6 bases lay outside the gene matches. The length of the CDR3 is 14 residues. The germline gives CDR1 SGHVS, CDR2 FNYEAQ. The CDR3 DNA follows: TGTGCCAGCAGGCCAGACAGGGTAGGAAACACCATATATTTT. Translating gives CASRPDRVGNTIYF.

The rearrangement uses TRBV30 and TRBJ2-7; tentative D call: TRBD1 (6 bases). CDR1 is GTSNPN, CDR2 SVGIG, per germline (reference sequence). The V gene lost 5 bases and the J gene lost 4 bases, with 18 bases spanning the gap. This CDR3 is built from 14 residues. The DNA of the CDR3 is TGTGCCTGGGGCTCTTCTACAGGGTTATACGAGCAGTACTTC. This encodes CAWGSSTGLYEQYF. Variable domain in full (rest from reference TRBV30 and TRBJ2-7): SQTIHQWPATLVQPVGSPLSLECTVEGTSNPNLYWYRQAAGRGLQLLFYSVGIGQISSEVPQNLSASRPQDRQFILSSKKLLLSDSGFYLCAWGSSTGLYEQYFGPGTRLTVT.

The chain is built from TRBV19 and TRBJ2-1, with D maybe TRBD1 (5 bases). V was trimmed by 8 bases and J by 7 bases, leaving 9 bases between them. The CDR3 has 11 residues. Germline V gene sequence: CDR1 LNHDA, CDR2 SQIVND (reference sequence). The CDR3 loop reads CASSRGNEQFF. In DNA form, the CDR3 reads TGTGCCAGTTCAAGGGGTAATGAGCAGTTCTTC. Looking up the rest from reference TRBV19 and TRBJ2-1 gives the full variable domain: DGGITQSPKYLFRKEGQNVTLSCEQNLNHDAMYWYRQDPGQGLRLIYYSQIVNDFQKGDIAEGYSVSREKKESFPLTVTSAQKNPTAFYLCASSRGNEQFFGPGTRLTVL.

This clone was observed a handful of times. This chain links TRBV27 with TRBJ1-1, with D possibly being TRBD1 (5 bases). Germline V gene lookup returns CDR1 MNHEY and CDR2 SMNVEV (reference sequence). Deletions cut 3 bases from V and 3 bases from J, with 14 bases between. This CDR3 comprises 15 residues. CDR3 sequence: CASSLGSGLDTEAFF. The CDR3 DNA follows: TGTGCCAGCAGTTTGGGGTCAGGGTTGGACACTGAAGCTTTCTTT.

This clone appeared a few times. The chain links TRBV6-5 to TRBJ1-2, with 8 bases fitting TRBD1. Unmatched junction bases numbered 6, after V lost 10 bases and J lost 8 bases. The CDR3 totals 11 residues. Germline lookup yields CDR1 MNHEY and CDR2 SVGAGI. The CDR3 coding sequence is TGTGCCACCCTAGGACAGGGAGGCTACACCTTC. Translated, it gives CATLGQGGYTF.

CDR3 protein: CASSRGQDDYGYTF. CDR3 DNA sequence: TGTGCCAGTAGTAGGGGGCAGGACGACTATGGCTACACCTTC. V gene TRBV19 combines with J gene TRBJ1-2, with D perhaps matching TRBD1 (6 bases). The CDR3 runs to 14 residues. V shed 4 bases and J shed 3 bases, with 12 bases lying between them. CDR1 is LNHDA and CDR2 is SQIVND in the germline V gene (reference sequence).

The chain joins TRBV9 to TRBJ2-1; 10 bases line up with TRBD1. The germline V gene has CDR1 SGDLS and CDR2 YYNGEE. With 0 bases clipped from V and 4 bases from J, the junction kept 1 base outside the gene matches. There are 15 residues in the CDR3. Here the CDR3 reads CASSVGTGGYNEQFF. CDR3 nucleotide sequence: TGTGCCAGCAGCGTAGGGACAGGGGGTTACAATGAGCAGTTCTTC.

The chain recombines TRBV7-9 with TRBJ2-2; 7 positions agree with TRBD1. With 5 bases clipped from V and 6 bases from J, the junction kept 6 bases outside the gene matches. Germline V gene data show CDR1 as SEHNR and CDR2 as FQNEAQ (reference sequence). The CDR3 consists of 14 residues. CDR3 residues: CASSPTGTAGELFF. CDR3 sequence (DNA): TGTGCCAGCAGCCCGACAGGGACCGCCGGGGAGCTGTTTTTT.

The rearrangement joins TRBV5-1 to TRBJ2-5; 7 positions match TRBD2. The V gene's germline CDR1 is SGHRS and CDR2 YFSETQ. V gave up 2 bases and J gave up 4 bases; unmatched junction bases: 2. The length of the CDR3 is 13 residues. CDR3 region: CASSFPSGETQYF. As DNA, the CDR3 is TGCGCCAGCAGCTTCCCTAGCGGAGAGACCCAGTACTTC.

The chain links TRBV9 to TRBJ2-6; TRBD1 is a possible D gene (5 bases). Looked up from germline, CDR1 is SGDLS and CDR2 is YYNGEE. CDR3 length equals 18 residues. Deletions cut 1 base from V and 2 bases from J, with 16 bases between. DNA of the CDR3: TGTGCCAGCAGCGTATCCCAGGGTGAGAGAACTGGGGCCAACGTCCTGACTTTC. Its protein product is CASSVSQGERTGANVLTF.

V gene TRBV7-6 combines with J gene TRBJ1-1; D is undetermined. CDR1 and CDR2 from the germline V gene are SGHVS and FNYEAQ. This CDR3 region has 13 residues. With 4 bases removed from V and 5 bases from J, the gap between germline ends came to 11 bases. The CDR3 region is CASSSGGRTEAFF. Written as DNA, the CDR3 is TGTGCCAGCAGCTCAGGCGGGAGGACTGAAGCTTTCTTT.

The CDR3 sequence: CASSSTLQGYEQYF. CDR3 coding DNA: TGTGCCAGCAGCTCCACCCTACAGGGTTACGAGCAGTACTTC. The V call is TRBV14, the J call TRBJ2-7; possibly TRBD1 for D (6 bases). Trimming stripped 5 bases from V and 4 bases from J, with 15 bases between. CDR1 SGHDN and CDR2 FVKESK come from the germline V gene. The CDR3 has 14 residues.

V usage is TRBV9 and J usage is TRBJ1-5, with D perhaps matching TRBD1 (5 bases). The CDR3 sequence is 15 residues long. Trimming pared 0 bases from V and 0 bases from J, leaving 7 bases between. The germline gives CDR1 SGDLS, CDR2 YYNGEE. The CDR3 loop is CASSVDGGSNQPQHF. CDR3 bases: TGTGCCAGCAGCGTAGACGGGGGTAGCAATCAGCCCCAGCATTTT.

J is TRBJ1-1 and V is TRBV30; TRBD1 matches at 8 bases. There are 15 residues in the CDR3. V shed 2 bases and J 4 bases; nucleotides not matched to a gene: 9. The germline V gene encodes CDR1 GTSNPN and CDR2 SVGIG (reference sequence). The CDR3 is CAWSILDRVGTEAFF. Written as DNA, the CDR3 is TGTGCCTGGAGTATCTTGGACAGGGTTGGCACTGAAGCTTTCTTT.

The chain recombines TRBV27 with TRBJ1-6, with 7 bases fitting TRBD1. Germline V lookup: CDR1 MNHEY, CDR2 SMNVEV (reference sequence). This CDR3 is 15 amino acids long. V was clipped by 5 bases and J by 4 bases; unmatched bases: 5. The CDR3 region is CASSVRDSYNSPLHF. As DNA, the CDR3 is TGTGCCAGCAGTGTCCGGGACAGTTATAATTCACCCCTCCACTTT.